These 11 T cell receptor beta chains share one sample of origin, sequenced in a study of shared clonotypes between healthy human individuals (dated by TCRdb to the early 2020s). Preparation of the library involved the immunoSEQ multiplex PCR assay. The table comes from immuneACCESS by way of TCRdb, which keeps in-frame sequences with V and J called. Part of the clones is missing from these tables; in studies checked, under half for an unresolved V gene and the rest for unknown reasons. The table for this sample lists 900,000 to 1,200,000 clones; about 84% of them were counted only once. The top ten hold under 0.8% of the sample. The sequencing input was memory CD4+ T cells from PBMCs. This specimen's cell subset or site label, interpreted: CD45RA-negative fraction. The receptors were sampled from a man aged 18 to 35 in good health. Some clones in this sample may be carry-over from other donors' samples.

This clone was observed at least ten times. The V gene is TRBV9, the J gene TRBJ2-2, with 8 bases fitting TRBD1. Germline lookup yields CDR1 SGDLS and CDR2 YYNGEE. This CDR3 has 14 amino acids. The V gene end was trimmed by 5 bases and the J gene end by 7 bases; junction bases not matched to a gene: 7. For the CDR3, the DNA is TGTGCCAGCAGTCCTCAGGGGGCGGGCGGGGAGCTGTTTTTT. Translated, it gives CASSPQGAGGELFF.

The chain uses TRBV4-1 and TRBJ2-3; 10 positions agree with TRBD2. CDR3 length: 16 amino acids. Trimming cost V 4 bases and J 2 bases; bases outside gene matches: 6. CDR1 is MGHRA, CDR2 YSYEKL, per germline. The CDR3: CASSRGTSANTDTQYF. CDR3 DNA sequence: TGCGCCAGCAGCCGGGGGACTAGCGCTAACACAGATACGCAGTATTTT.

This chain connects TRBV18 to TRBJ2-7; D is perhaps TRBD1 (6 bases). Trimming left V 3 bases short and J 2 bases short, with 14 bases between. The CDR3 runs 15 residues. Per germline, CDR1 KGHSH and CDR2 LQKENI. CDR3 sequence (DNA): TGTGCCAGCTCACCTCCCAGGGGCCTTCCCTACGAGCAGTACTTC. Translating it yields CASSPPRGLPYEQYF.

This clone was counted at least ten times. The chain is built from TRBV15 and TRBJ1-2, with 9 bases lining up with TRBD1. This CDR3 has 16 residues. CDR1 is LNHNV, CDR2 YYDKDF, per germline (reference sequence). J gave up 1 base and V 1 base, and 4 bases lay outside the gene matches. CDR3 sequence reads: CATSRGGDRVNYGYTF. DNA of the CDR3: TGTGCCACCAGCAGAGGGGGGGACAGGGTTAACTATGGCTACACCTTC.

The gene calls are TRBV18 and TRBJ2-1; D is unclear. The V gene's germline CDR1 is KGHSH and CDR2 LQKENI. Trimming stripped 0 bases from V and 6 bases from J, with 12 bases between. CDR3 length: 15 residues. In DNA, the CDR3 is TGTGCCAGCTCACCACCCTACGGCCCTGGCAATGAGCAGTTCTTC. Translation: CASSPPYGPGNEQFF.

This clone occurred once. J is TRBJ2-1 and V is TRBV4-2; 9 bases align to TRBD2. V shed 3 bases and J 7 bases; nucleotides not matched to a gene: 16. The CDR3 sequence is 18 residues long. Germline V gene lookup returns CDR1 LGHNA and CDR2 YNFKEQ. The CDR3 DNA is TGTGCCAGCAGCCAGATGACAGACGCGGGAGGGCCGGGGAATGAGCAGTTCTTC. Protein sequence: CASSQMTDAGGPGNEQFF.

V usage is TRBV20-1 and J usage is TRBJ1-1; the D is unclear. This CDR3 region has 11 residues. Germline CDR1 reads DFQATT; CDR2 reads SNEGSKA (reference sequence). V shed 6 bases and J shed 7 bases, with 12 bases lying between them. This CDR3 is CSAGGRSEAFF. DNA of the CDR3: TGCAGTGCAGGCGGACGGAGTGAAGCTTTCTTT.

This clone showed up just a few times. V and J are TRBV9 and TRBJ2-2; no firm D call. V lost 4 bases to trimming and J lost 0 bases, with 10 bases between them. CDR1 and CDR2 (germline): SGDLS, YYNGEE. The CDR3 covers 15 residues. The CDR3, as DNA: TGTGCCAGCAGCTTTGGGCCGGCGAACACCGGGGAGCTGTTTTTT. Protein: CASSFGPANTGELFF.

The V call is TRBV11-1, the J call TRBJ2-7, with 12 bases fitting TRBD2. Germline V lookup: CDR1 SGHAT, CDR2 FQDESV (reference sequence). V shed 5 bases, J shed 6 bases, and the junction held 8 bases outside the gene matches. The CDR3 length is 15 residues. This CDR3 is CASSLTGLAGPEQYF. As DNA, the CDR3 is TGTGCCAGCAGCCTCACCGGACTAGCGGGACCCGAGCAGTACTTC.

V gene TRBV16 combines with J gene TRBJ1-5, with D tentatively TRBD1 (6 bases). This CDR3 contains 15 residues. Trimming took 4 bases from V and 4 from J, leaving 14 bases between them. The germline gives CDR1 KGHSY, CDR2 FQNENV. CDR3 amino acids: CASSRTGSGNQPQHF. CDR3 nucleotides: TGTGCCAGCAGCCGAACAGGGAGCGGGAATCAGCCCCAGCATTTT.

The CDR3 DNA is TGTGCCAGCAGGGGACAGGGGGCCGGCACAGATACGCAGTATTTT. Protein: CASRGQGAGTDTQYF. The V gene is TRBV28, the J gene TRBJ2-3, with TRBD1 matching over 12 bases. Germline assignment: CDR1 MDHEN and CDR2 SYDVKM. Unmatched junction bases numbered 2, after V lost 6 bases and J lost 1 base. The CDR3 spans 15 residues.